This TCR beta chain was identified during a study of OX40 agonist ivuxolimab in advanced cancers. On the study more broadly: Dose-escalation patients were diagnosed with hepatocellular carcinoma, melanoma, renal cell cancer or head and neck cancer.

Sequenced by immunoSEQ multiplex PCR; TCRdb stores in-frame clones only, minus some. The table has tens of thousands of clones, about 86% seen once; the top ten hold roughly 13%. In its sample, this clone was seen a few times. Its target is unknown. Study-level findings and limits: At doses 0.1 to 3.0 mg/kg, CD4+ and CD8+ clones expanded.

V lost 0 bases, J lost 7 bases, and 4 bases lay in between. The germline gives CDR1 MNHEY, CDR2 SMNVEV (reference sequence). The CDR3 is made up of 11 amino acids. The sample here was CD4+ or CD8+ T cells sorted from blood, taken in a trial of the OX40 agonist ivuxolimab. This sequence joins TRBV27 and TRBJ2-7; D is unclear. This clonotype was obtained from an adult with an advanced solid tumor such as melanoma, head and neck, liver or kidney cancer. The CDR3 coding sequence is TGTGCCAGCAGTTTATCAGGAGAGCAGTACTTC. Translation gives CASSLSGEQYF.